The clone carrying this T cell receptor beta chain appeared a single time. The sample originates from a study of blood T cell repertoires in COVID-19. Study background: In each case, the material was cDNA or gDNA derived from T cells, B-cell-depleted T cells, or PBMCs.

Produced via immunoSEQ multiplex PCR; TCRdb's table is partial and in-frame only. Of under 150,000 clones detected, around 87% appear once; the ten largest clones hold approximately 3%. The sample taken for sequencing was peripheral blood. The receptor comes from a woman in her fifties or sixties with active COVID-19.

The CDR3 reads CASSPSLAGGADTQYF. CDR3 nucleotide sequence: TGTGCCAGCAGCCCATCACTAGCGGGAGGAGCAGATACGCAGTATTTT. The V call is TRBV9, the J call TRBJ2-3; 12 positions agree with TRBD2. The V and J ends lost 4 bases and 4 bases, in that order; junction bases with no gene match: 7. Germline V gene lookup returns CDR1 SGDLS and CDR2 YYNGEE. The length of the CDR3 is 16 residues.